What follows describes a single T cell receptor (beta chain). No conserved phenylalanine or tryptophan ends this CDR3, so it is likely a read error. The sample originates from a study of blood T cells in healthy people across ages. V dropped 1 base and J dropped 4 bases, with 11 bases sitting between them. This CDR3 has 14 amino acids. Germline values: CDR1 SGHRS, CDR2 YFSETQ. The authors ran a second PCR of about 7 to 11 cycles using a sample-barcoded 5' primer and a J-beta primer mix. TCRdb itself ran the 5' RACE reads through MiXCR, one entry per CDR3 protein. This sample has over 550,000 distinct CDR3 sequences, with approximately 30% found just once.

V and J are TRBV5-1 and TRBJ1-1; D gene uncertain. The receptor's source is a woman of 80 years or more in good health. Sequencing was done on a sample of blood. The CDR3 loop reads CASSLLVTGTEAFC. In DNA form, the CDR3 reads TGCGCCAGCAGCTTGTTGGTGACGGGCACTGAAGCTTTCTGT.